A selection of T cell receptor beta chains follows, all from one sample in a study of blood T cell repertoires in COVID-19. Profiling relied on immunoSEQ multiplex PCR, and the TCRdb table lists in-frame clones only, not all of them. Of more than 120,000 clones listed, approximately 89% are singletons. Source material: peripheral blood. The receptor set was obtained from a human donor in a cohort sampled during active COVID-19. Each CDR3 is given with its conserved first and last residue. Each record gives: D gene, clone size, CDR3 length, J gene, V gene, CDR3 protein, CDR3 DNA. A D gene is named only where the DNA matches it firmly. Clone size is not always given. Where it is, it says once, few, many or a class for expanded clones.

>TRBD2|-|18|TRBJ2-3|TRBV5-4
CASSLGLAGGLNTDTQYF
TGTGCCAGCAGCTTGGGACTAGCGGGGGGGCTTAACACAGATACGCAGTATTTT
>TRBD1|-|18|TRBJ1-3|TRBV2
CASSTQRGQGLIGNTIYF
TGTGCCAGCAGTACCCAGAGGGGACAGGGACTGATAGGAAACACCATATATTTT
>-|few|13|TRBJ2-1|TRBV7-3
CASSLIGEDEQFF
TGTGCCAGCAGCTTAATCGGGGAAGATGAGCAGTTCTTC
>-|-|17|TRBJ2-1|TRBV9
CASSVAVGLSSYNEQFF
TGTGCCAGCAGCGTAGCCGTGGGGCTTAGCTCCTACAATGAGCAGTTCTTC
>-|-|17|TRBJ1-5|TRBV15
CATSRDLVSWSNQPQHF
TGTGCCACCAGCAGAGATCTAGTCAGTTGGAGCAATCAGCCCCAGCATTTT
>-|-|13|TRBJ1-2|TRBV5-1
CASSYGGNYGYTF
TGCGCCAGCAGCTACGGGGGAAACTATGGCTACACCTTC
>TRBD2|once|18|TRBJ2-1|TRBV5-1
CASSSNPTGGGTYNEQFF
TGCGCCAGCAGCTCTAACCCTACCGGGGGGGGTACCTACAATGAGCAGTTCTTC
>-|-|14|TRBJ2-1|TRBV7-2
CASSLVAGSHEQFF
TGTGCCAGCAGCTTAGTGGCAGGGTCGCATGAGCAGTTCTTC
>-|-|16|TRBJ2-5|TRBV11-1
CASSPAQNSRKETQYF
TGTGCCAGCAGCCCGGCCCAGAACAGCCGTAAAGAGACCCAGTACTTC
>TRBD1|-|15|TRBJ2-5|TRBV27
CASSLWGPGGETQYF
TGTGCCAGCAGTTTATGGGGACCAGGGGGAGAGACCCAGTACTTC
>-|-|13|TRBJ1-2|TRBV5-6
CASSLEQGGGYTF
TGTGCCAGCAGCTTGGAGCAGGGTGGCGGCTACACCTTC
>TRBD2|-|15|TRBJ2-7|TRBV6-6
CASGAGTSGSYEQYF
TGTGCCAGTGGAGCCGGGACTAGCGGTTCCTACGAGCAGTACTTC
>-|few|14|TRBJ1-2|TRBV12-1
CASSWHRRGPDYTF
TGTGCCAGCAGCTGGCACAGGAGGGGTCCGGACTACACCTTC
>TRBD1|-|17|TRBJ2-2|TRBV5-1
CASKNQPGQGPTGELFF
TGCGCCAGCAAGAACCAACCGGGACAGGGGCCCACCGGGGAGCTGTTTTTT
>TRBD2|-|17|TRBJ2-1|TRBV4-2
CASSQELAASSYNEQFF
TGTGCCAGCAGCCAAGAACTAGCGGCAAGTTCCTACAATGAGCAGTTCTTC
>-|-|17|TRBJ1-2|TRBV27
CASSLSPRQARGSGYTF
TGTGCCAGCAGTTTAAGCCCGAGACAGGCGCGCGGTAGTGGCTACACCTTC
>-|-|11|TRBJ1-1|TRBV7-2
CASSLFAEAFF
TGTGCCAGCAGCTTATTCGCTGAAGCTTTCTTT
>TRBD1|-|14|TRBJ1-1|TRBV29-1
CSVRTGVLGTEAFF
TGCAGCGTTCGAACAGGGGTCCTCGGCACTGAAGCTTTCTTT
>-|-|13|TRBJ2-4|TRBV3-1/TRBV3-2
CASSQPGGDQLYF
TGTGCCAGCAGCCAACCAGGAGGGGACCAGCTCTACTTC
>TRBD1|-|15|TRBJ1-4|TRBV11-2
CASSLRGQVNEKLFF
TGTGCCAGCAGCTTAAGAGGACAGGTTAATGAAAAACTGTTTTTT
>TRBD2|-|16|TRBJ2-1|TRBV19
CASSIAGGLGSNEQFF
TGTGCCAGTAGTATAGCGGGGGGATTGGGCTCCAATGAGCAGTTCTTC
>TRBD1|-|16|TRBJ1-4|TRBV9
CASSVGGTAANEKLFF
TGTGCCAGCAGCGTAGGGGGGACAGCAGCTAATGAAAAACTGTTTTTT
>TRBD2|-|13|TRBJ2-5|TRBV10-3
CAIKAGGSETQYF
TGTGCCATCAAAGCGGGGGGTTCGGAGACCCAGTACTTC
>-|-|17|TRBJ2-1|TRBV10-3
CAISEGPQGTSYNEQFF
TGTGCCATCAGTGAGGGCCCCCAGGGGACGTCCTACAATGAGCAGTTCTTC
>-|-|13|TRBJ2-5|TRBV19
CASSIAGVETQYF
TGTGCCAGTAGTATAGCGGGGGTAGAGACCCAGTACTTC
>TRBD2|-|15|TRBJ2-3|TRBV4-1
CASEARGGEVDTQYF
TGCGCCAGCGAGGCGCGGGGGGGCGAGGTAGATACGCAGTATTTT
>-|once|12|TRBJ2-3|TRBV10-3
CAIRGDTDTQYF
TGTGCCATCAGGGGAGACACAGATACGCAGTATTTT
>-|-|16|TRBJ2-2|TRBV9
CASSAQGLMYTGELFF
TGTGCCAGCAGCGCCCAGGGCCTAATGTACACCGGGGAGCTGTTTTTT
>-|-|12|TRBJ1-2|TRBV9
CASSGGFVGYTF
TGTGCCAGCAGCGGCGGTTTCGTGGGCTACACCTTC
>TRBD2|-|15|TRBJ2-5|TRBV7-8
CASSFSGAYQETQYF
TGTGCCAGCAGCTTCAGCGGGGCATACCAAGAGACCCAGTACTTC
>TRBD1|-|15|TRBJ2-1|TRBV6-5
CASSPGQGKYNEQFF
TGTGCCAGCAGTCCTGGACAGGGAAAGTACAATGAGCAGTTCTTC
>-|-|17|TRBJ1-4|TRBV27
CASSRTGYRATNEKLFF
TGTGCCAGCAGTAGAACAGGTTATAGGGCAACTAATGAAAAACTGTTTTTT
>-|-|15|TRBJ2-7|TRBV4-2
CASSLTQRSPGEQYF
TGTGCCAGCAGCCTGACGCAAAGGTCCCCGGGCGAGCAGTACTTC
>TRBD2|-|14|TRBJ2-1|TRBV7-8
CASRLLAGGNGQFF
TGTGCCAGCAGACTCCTAGCGGGGGGGAACGGGCAGTTCTTC
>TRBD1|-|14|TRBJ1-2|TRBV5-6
CASSPGQSNYGYTF
TGTGCCAGCAGCCCGGGACAGAGCAACTATGGCTACACCTTC
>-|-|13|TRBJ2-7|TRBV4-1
CASSHPGGVEQYF
TGCGCCAGCAGCCACCCAGGCGGGGTCGAGCAGTACTTC
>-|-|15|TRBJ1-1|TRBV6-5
CASSAREGRNTEAFF
TGTGCCAGCAGCGCCCGCGAGGGAAGGAACACTGAAGCTTTCTTT
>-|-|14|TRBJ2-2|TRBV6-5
CASSYADRLRELFF
TGTGCCAGCAGTTACGCTGACAGGCTCCGGGAGCTGTTTTTT
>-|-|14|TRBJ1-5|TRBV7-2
CASSLGGGGQPQHF
TGTGCCAGCAGCTTAGGCGGGGGTGGTCAGCCCCAGCATTTT
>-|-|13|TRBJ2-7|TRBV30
CAWDTPQGPEQYF
TGTGCCTGGGATACCCCACAGGGACCCGAGCAGTACTTC
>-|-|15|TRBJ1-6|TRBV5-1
CASSLAAGPNSPLHF
TGCGCCAGCAGCTTGGCCGCAGGGCCTAATTCACCCCTCCACTTT